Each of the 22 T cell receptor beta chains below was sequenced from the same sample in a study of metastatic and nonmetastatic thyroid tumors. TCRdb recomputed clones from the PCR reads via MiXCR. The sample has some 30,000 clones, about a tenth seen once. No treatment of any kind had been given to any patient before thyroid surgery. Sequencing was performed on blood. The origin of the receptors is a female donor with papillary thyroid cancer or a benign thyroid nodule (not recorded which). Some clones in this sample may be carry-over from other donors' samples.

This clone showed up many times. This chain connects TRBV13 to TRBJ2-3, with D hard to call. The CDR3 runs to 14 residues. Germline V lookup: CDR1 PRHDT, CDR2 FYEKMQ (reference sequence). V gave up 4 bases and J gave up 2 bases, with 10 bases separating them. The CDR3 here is CASSSAYDTDTQYF. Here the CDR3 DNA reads TGTGCCAGCAGCTCCGCCTACGACACAGATACGCAGTATTTT. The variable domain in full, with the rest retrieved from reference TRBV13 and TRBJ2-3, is AAGVIQSPRHLIKEKRETATLKCYPIPRHDTVYWYQQGPGQDPQFLISFYEKMQSDKGSIPDRFSAQQFSDYHSELNMSSLELGDSALYFCASSSAYDTDTQYFGPGTRLTVL.

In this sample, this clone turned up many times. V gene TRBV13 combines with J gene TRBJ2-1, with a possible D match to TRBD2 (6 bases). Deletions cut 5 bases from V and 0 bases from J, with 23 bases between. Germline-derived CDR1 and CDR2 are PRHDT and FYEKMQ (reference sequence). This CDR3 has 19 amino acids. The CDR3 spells CASSRGRVGGRSSYNEQFF. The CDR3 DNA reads TGTGCCAGCAGCAGGGGTCGGGTGGGAGGCCGAAGCTCCTACAATGAGCAGTTCTTC.

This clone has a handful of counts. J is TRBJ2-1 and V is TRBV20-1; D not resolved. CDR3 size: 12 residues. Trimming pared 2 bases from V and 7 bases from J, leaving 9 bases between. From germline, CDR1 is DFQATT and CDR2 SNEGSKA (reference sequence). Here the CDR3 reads CSARKKVNEQFF. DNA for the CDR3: TGCAGTGCTAGAAAGAAAGTAAATGAGCAGTTCTTC.

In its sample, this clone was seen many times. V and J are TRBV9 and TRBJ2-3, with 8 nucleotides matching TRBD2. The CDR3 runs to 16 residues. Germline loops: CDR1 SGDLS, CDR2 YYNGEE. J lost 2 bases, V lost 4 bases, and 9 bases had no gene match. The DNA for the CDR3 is TGTGCCAGCAGCCCCGGGGGGGTAGCGGTCACAGATACGCAGTATTTT. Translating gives CASSPGGVAVTDTQYF. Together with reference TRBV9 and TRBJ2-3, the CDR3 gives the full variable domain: DSGVTQTPKHLITATGQRVTLRCSPRSGDLSVYWYQQSLDQGLQFLIQYYNGEERAKGNILERFSAQQFPDLHSELNLSSLELGDSALYFCASSPGGVAVTDTQYFGPGTRLTVL.

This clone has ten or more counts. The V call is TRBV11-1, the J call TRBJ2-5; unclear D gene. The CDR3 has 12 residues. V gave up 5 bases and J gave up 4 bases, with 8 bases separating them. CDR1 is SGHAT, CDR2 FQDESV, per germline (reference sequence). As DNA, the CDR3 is TGTGCCAGCAGCCGGTCCGGAGAGACCCAGTACTTC. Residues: CASSRSGETQYF.

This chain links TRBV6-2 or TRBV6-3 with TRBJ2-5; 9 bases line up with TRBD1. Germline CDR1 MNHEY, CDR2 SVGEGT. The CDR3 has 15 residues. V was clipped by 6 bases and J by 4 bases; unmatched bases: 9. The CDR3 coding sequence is TGTGCCAGCAGAATCTATACAGGGGGCGCAGAGACCCAGTACTTC. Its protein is CASRIYTGGAETQYF.

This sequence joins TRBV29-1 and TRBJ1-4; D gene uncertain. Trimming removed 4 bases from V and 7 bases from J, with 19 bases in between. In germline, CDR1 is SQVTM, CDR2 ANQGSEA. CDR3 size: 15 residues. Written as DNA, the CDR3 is TGCAGCGTTGCTCCCCCGGGAGCCCAGGCTGAAAAACTGTTTTTT. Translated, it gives CSVAPPGAQAEKLFF.

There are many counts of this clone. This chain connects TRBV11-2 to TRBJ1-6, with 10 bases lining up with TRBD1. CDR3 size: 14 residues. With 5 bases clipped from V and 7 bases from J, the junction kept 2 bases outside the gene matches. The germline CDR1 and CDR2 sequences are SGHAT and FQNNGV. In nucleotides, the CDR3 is TGTGCCAGCAGCGGGACAGGGGTAAATTCACCCCTCCACTTT. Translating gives CASSGTGVNSPLHF. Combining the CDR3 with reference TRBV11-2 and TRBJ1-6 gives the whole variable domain EAGVAQSPRYKIIEKRQSVAFWCNPISGHATLYWYQQILGQGPKLLIQFQNNGVVDDSQLPKDRFSAERLKGVDSTLKIQPAKLEDSAVYLCASSGTGVNSPLHFGNGTRLTVT.

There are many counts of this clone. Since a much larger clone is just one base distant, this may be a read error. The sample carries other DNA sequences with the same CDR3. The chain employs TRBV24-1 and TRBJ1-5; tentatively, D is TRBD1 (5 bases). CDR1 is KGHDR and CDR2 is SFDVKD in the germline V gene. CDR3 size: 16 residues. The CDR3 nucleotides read TGTGCTACCAGTGAGTCCCCAGGGAATAGCAATCAGCCCCAGCATTTT. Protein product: CATSESPGNSNQPQHF.

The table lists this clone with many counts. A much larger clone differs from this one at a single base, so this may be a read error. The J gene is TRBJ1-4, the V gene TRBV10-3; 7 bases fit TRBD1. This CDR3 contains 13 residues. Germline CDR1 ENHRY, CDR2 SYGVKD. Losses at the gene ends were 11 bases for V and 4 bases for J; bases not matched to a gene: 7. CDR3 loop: CAGARDSNEKLFF. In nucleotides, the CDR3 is TGTGCCGGCGCTCGGGACAGTAATGAAAAACTGTTTTTT.

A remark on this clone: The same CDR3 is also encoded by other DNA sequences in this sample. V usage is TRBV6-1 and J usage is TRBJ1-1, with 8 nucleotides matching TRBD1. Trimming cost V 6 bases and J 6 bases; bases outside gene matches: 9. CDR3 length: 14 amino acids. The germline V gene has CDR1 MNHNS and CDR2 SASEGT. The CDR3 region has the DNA TGTGCCAGCAGGGCGGACAGGGTGTCATCTGAAGCTTTCTTT. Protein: CASRADRVSSEAFF.

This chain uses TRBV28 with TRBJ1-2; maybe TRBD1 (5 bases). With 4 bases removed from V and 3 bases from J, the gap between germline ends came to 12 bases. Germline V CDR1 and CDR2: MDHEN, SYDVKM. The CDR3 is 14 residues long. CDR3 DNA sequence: TGTGCCAGCAGTTCGGCACAGGCATACTATGGCTACACCTTC. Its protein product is CASSSAQAYYGYTF.

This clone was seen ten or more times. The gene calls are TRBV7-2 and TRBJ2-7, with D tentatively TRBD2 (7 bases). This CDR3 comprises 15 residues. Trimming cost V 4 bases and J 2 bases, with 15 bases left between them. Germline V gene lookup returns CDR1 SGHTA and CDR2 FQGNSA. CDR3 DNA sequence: TGTGCCAGCAGCTCTCTTTGGGGGGGCGCCTACGAGCAGTACTTC. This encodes CASSSLWGGAYEQYF.

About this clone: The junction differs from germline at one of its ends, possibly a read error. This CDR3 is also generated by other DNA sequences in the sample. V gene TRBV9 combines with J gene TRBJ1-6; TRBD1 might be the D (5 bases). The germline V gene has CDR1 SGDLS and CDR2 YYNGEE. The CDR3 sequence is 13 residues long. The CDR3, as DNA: TGTGCTAGCAGCGTAGGACATGGATCGCCCCTCCACTTT. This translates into CASSVGHGSPLHF.

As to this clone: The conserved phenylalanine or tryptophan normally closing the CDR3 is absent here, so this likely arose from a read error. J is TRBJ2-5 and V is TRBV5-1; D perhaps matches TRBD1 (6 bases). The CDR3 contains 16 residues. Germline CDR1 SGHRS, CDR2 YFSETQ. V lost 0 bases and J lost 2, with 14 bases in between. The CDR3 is CASSLAPVQGQETQYL. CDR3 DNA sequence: TGCGCCAGCAGCTTGGCCCCTGTACAGGGTCAAGAGACCCAGTACTTG.

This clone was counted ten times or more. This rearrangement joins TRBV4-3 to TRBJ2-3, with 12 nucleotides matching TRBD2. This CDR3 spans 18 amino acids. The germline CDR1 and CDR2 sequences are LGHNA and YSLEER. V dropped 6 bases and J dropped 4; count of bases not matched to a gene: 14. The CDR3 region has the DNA TGCGCCAGCAGGGAGACTAGCGGGAGCCCGGTCGGGTCAGATACGCAGTATTTT. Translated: CASRETSGSPVGSDTQYF.

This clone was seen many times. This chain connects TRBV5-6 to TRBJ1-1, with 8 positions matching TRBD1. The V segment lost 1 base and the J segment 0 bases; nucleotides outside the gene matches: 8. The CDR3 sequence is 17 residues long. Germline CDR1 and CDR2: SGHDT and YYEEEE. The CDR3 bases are TGTGCCAGCAGCTTGCCCCGACAGGGGATCATGAACACTGAAGCTTTCTTT. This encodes CASSLPRQGIMNTEAFF.

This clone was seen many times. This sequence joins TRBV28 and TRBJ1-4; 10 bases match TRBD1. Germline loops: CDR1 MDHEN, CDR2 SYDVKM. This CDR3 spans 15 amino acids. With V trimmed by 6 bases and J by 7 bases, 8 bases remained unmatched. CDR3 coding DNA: TGTGCCAGCAGGGCTAGACAGGGGGCGGTTGAAAAACTGTTTTTT. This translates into CASRARQGAVEKLFF.

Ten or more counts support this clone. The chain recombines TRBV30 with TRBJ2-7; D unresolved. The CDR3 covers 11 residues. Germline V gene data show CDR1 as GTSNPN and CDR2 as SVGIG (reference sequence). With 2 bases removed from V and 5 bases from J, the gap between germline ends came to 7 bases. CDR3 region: CAWSIQNEQYF. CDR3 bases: TGTGCCTGGAGTATACAAAACGAGCAGTACTTC.

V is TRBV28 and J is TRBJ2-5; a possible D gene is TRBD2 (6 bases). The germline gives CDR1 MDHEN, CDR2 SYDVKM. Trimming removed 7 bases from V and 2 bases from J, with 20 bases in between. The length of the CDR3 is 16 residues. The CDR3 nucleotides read TGTGCCAGCAACTACAATGGGGGGACGTCACAAGAGACCCAGTACTTC. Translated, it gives CASNYNGGTSQETQYF. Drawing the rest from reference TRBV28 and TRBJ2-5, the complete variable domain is DVKVTQSSRYLVKRTGEKVFLECVQDMDHENMFWYRQDPGLGLRLIYFSYDVKMKEKGDIPEGYSVSREKKERFSLILESASTNQTSMYLCASNYNGGTSQETQYFGPGTRLLVL.

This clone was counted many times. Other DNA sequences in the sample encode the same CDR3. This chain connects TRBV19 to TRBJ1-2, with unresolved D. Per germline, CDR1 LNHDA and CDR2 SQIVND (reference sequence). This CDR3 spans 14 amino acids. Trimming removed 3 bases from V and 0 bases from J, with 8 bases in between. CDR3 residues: CASSMSVTNYGYTF. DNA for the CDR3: TGTGCCAGTAGTATGTCAGTAACTAACTATGGCTACACCTTC.

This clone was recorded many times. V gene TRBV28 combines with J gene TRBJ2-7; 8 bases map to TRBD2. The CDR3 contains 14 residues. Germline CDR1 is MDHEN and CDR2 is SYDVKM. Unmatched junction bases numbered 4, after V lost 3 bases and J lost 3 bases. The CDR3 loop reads CASSLRGAFYEQYF. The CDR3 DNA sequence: TGTGCCAGCAGTTTGCGGGGGGCTTTCTACGAGCAGTACTTC. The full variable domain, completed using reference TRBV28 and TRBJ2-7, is DVKVTQSSRYLVKRTGEKVFLECVQDMDHENMFWYRQDPGLGLRLIYFSYDVKMKEKGDIPEGYSVSREKKERFSLILESASTNQTSMYLCASSLRGAFYEQYFGPGTRLTVT.